Each of the 14 T cell receptor beta chains below was sequenced from the same sample in a study of T cell changes during pregnancy in multiple sclerosis. Repertoires were generated with immunoSEQ multiplex PCR, while TCRdb's copy carries only in-frame clones and drops some. The data hold tens of thousands of clones, with around 92% observed a single time. Sequencing was performed on CD4+ T cells from peripheral blood mononuclear cells, taken after pregnancy. The receptors come from a female donor in good health, enrolled as a control in a pregnancy study.

The chain recombines TRBV5-5 with TRBJ2-7; TRBD2 might be the D (5 bases). Germline V lookup: CDR1 SGHKS, CDR2 YYEKEE (reference sequence). Trimming shortened V by 6 bases and J by 0 bases, and 19 bases separated the two germline ends. The CDR3 extends over 16 amino acids. CDR3 amino acids: CASKGGSGLSSYEQYF. The CDR3 DNA follows: TGTGCCAGCAAAGGAGGATCGGGCCTGAGCTCCTACGAGCAGTACTTC.

J is TRBJ2-5 and V is TRBV2; 7 bases agree with TRBD1. CDR3 length: 13 amino acids. With V trimmed by 4 bases and J by 2 bases, 1 base remained unmatched. CDR1 and CDR2 (germline): SNHLY, FYNNEI. Here the CDR3 reads CASSVGQQETQYF. Here the CDR3 DNA reads TGTGCCAGCAGTGTGGGACAGCAAGAGACCCAGTACTTC.

This chain links TRBV30 with TRBJ1-5; 7 positions match TRBD1. V shed 3 bases, J shed 2 bases, and the junction held 19 bases outside the gene matches. This CDR3 has 19 residues. In germline, CDR1 is GTSNPN, CDR2 SVGIG (reference sequence). The CDR3 DNA reads as TGTGCCTGGAGCACCCAACTTCAAGGCCGACAGGGTGGCAATCAGCCCCAGCATTTT. It codes for CAWSTQLQGRQGGNQPQHF.

The chain carries TRBV11-2 and TRBJ2-3; possible D gene TRBD1, 5 bases. The CDR3 is made up of 15 amino acids. Deletions cut 5 bases from V and 2 bases from J, with 14 bases between. The germline V gene encodes CDR1 SGHAT and CDR2 FQNNGV. This chain's CDR3 is CASSLVGAPTDTQYF. As DNA, the CDR3 is TGTGCCAGCAGCCTCGTTGGGGCCCCCACAGATACGCAGTATTTT.

The V and J genes are TRBV11-1 and TRBJ2-7; no clear D gene. The germline V and J ends were trimmed by 1 base and 6 bases, with 7 bases remaining between them. CDR1 and CDR2 from the germline V gene are SGHAT and FQDESV (reference sequence). The CDR3 spans 12 residues. DNA for the CDR3: TGTGCCAGCAGCTTAGGGCGCGGCGAGCAGTACTTC. As protein: CASSLGRGEQYF.

CDR3: CASSLLGQGGNEQFF. As DNA, the CDR3 is TGCGCCAGCAGCTTGCTAGGACAGGGTGGGAATGAGCAGTTCTTC. V is TRBV5-1 and J is TRBJ2-1, with 8 nucleotides matching TRBD1. The CDR3 totals 15 residues. The germline V gene encodes CDR1 SGHRS and CDR2 YFSETQ. Germline trimming cut 1 base from V and 7 bases from J; bases unmatched to any gene: 7.

J is TRBJ1-1 and V is TRBV29-1, with D uncertain. CDR3 size: 14 residues. The V gene's germline CDR1 is SQVTM and CDR2 ANQGSEA. V was pared by 3 bases and J by 4 bases, with 15 bases between. CDR3 DNA: TGCAGCGTTGATGGCTGGGGAGGAGGCACTGAAGCTTTCTTT. This sequence encodes CSVDGWGGGTEAFF.

This chain uses TRBV14 with TRBJ2-1, with 9 bases matching TRBD1. The length of the CDR3 is 16 residues. From germline, CDR1 is SGHDN and CDR2 FVKESK. The V segment lost 4 bases and the J segment 6 bases; nucleotides outside the gene matches: 10. Here the CDR3 reads CASSPLGTGKLNEQFF. The DNA of the CDR3 is TGTGCCAGCAGCCCGTTAGGGACAGGGAAACTCAATGAGCAGTTCTTC.

V is TRBV2 and J is TRBJ2-3, with 8 bases aligning to TRBD2. This CDR3 contains 13 residues. From germline, CDR1 is SNHLY and CDR2 FYNNEI. Losses at the gene ends were 11 bases for V and 5 bases for J; bases not matched to a gene: 9. The CDR3 reads CAGQRGYLDTQYF. The CDR3 nucleotides read TGTGCCGGTCAGCGGGGGTACTTAGATACGCAGTATTTT.

The J gene is TRBJ2-4, the V gene TRBV2, with TRBD2 as a possible D gene (5 bases). Trimming stripped 4 bases from V and 2 bases from J, with 12 bases between. The germline V gene has CDR1 SNHLY and CDR2 FYNNEI. This CDR3 spans 15 amino acids. CDR3 residues: CASSGLEAPKNIQYF. As DNA, the CDR3 is TGTGCCAGCAGTGGGTTGGAGGCCCCCAAAAACATTCAGTACTTC.

The chain has TRBV7-2 and TRBJ2-1, with unresolved D. The CDR3 consists of 13 residues. With 0 bases removed from V and 5 bases from J, the gap between germline ends came to 5 bases. Germline lookup yields CDR1 SGHTA and CDR2 FQGNSA. The CDR3 loop is CASSLARDNEQFF. The CDR3 nucleotides are TGTGCCAGCAGCTTAGCCCGGGACAATGAGCAGTTCTTC.

The chain carries TRBV4-2 and TRBJ2-7, with TRBD1 matching 7 bases. This CDR3 contains 14 residues. Per the germline V gene, CDR1 is LGHNA and CDR2 is YNFKEQ. Trimming at V came to 2 bases and at J to 3 bases, leaving 4 bases not matched to a gene. The CDR3 spells CASSQPGTVYEQYF. In DNA form, the CDR3 reads TGTGCCAGCAGCCAACCCGGGACAGTCTACGAGCAGTACTTC.

About this clone itself: At one end, the junction sequence differs from germline, possibly due to a read error. The chain recombines TRBV4-2 with TRBJ2-5; TRBD1 matches at 9 bases. CDR3 length equals 15 residues. CDR1 and CDR2 (germline): LGHNA, YNFKEQ. This CDR3 is CASTQSKQGAETQYF. CDR3 sequence (DNA): TGTGCCAGCACCCAATCCAAACAGGGGGCAGAGACCCAGTACTTC.

The V gene is TRBV25-1, the J gene TRBJ2-3, with 12 positions matching TRBD2. Germline CDR1 is MGHDK and CDR2 is SYGVNS. The CDR3 loop spans 14 amino acids. V shed 2 bases, J shed 6 bases, and the junction held 0 bases outside the gene matches. The CDR3 protein is CASSEGLAGDTQYF. Here the CDR3 DNA reads TGTGCCAGCAGTGAAGGACTAGCGGGGGATACGCAGTATTTT.